The T cell receptor beta chain under discussion was sequenced for a study of T cells after yellow fever vaccination (dated by TCRdb to between 2018 and 2021). In terms of the full investigation: The SMART-Seq v4 Ultra Low Input RNA kit was used to prepare libraries from fractions with low cell numbers. Bulk TCR alpha and beta repertoires were sequenced longitudinally to track T-cell clones before and after primary and booster YFV17D yellow fever vaccination. Two healthy male donors, one aged 18 to 29 and one aged 30 to 40 years, made up the cohort. Bulk PBMC replicates and cell subsets were isolated from blood drawn at multiple timepoints before and after both primary and secondary immunization.

The treatment or condition label, as the study defines it: live attenuated yellow fever vaccine strain. At every blood-draw timepoint, two biological replicates of bulk PBMCs were collected. PBMCs were isolated from peripheral blood using a standard Ficoll-Paque protocol. RNA was extracted with TriZol from bulk PBMCs, CD4 and CD8 fractions, and dextramer-positive and dextramer-negative fractions. Regarding this clonotype: The antigen it recognizes is unknown. No much larger clone is present one base from it, and per-base qualities are unavailable.

The V and J ends are trimmed by 6 bases and 4 bases, leaving 18 bases between them. From the cysteine through the phenylalanine, the CDR3 covers 15 amino acids. The kept DNA is CDR3 alone, 45 bases in frame from the first base. Per the germline V gene (reference sequence), MNHNY is the CDR1 and SVGAGI is the CDR2. Sequenced on an Illumina NovaSeq 6000. TCR cDNA was synthesized by 5'RACE template switching, which introduced a universal primer site and unique molecular identifiers. cDNA synthesis was primed from both the TCR alpha and TCR beta constant segments. Libraries were amplified in two PCR steps, with sample barcodes and sequencing adapters added in the second step. Sequencing of libraries was performed on Illumina HiSeq 2500 (2x100 bp) or NovaSeq (2x150 bp). The source study handled its data this way. Demultiplexing of reads and collapsing into UMI consensus sequences were performed with MIGEC, and V(D)J alignment was carried out with MiXCR. Clonotypes responding to the vaccine were identified with edgeR on replicate PBMC samples, with the criteria of FDR below 0.01 and a log2 fold change above 5 up to day 15. CD4 or CD8 identity was assigned to each bulk clonotype according to whether the clonotype was present at higher abundance in the sequenced CD4 repertoire or the sequenced CD8 repertoire. TCRdb cleaned the public reads at Q25 with fastp, built clones with MiXCR and kept in-frame beta chains. Rows are unified per CDR3 protein, each entry keeping the most common DNA and genes. The V and J calls follow TCRdb's processing rather than the paper's. This sample lists 250,000 to 350,000 distinct CDR3 sequences; about 4.5% were detected once. The ten largest clones take up approximately 19% of the sample.

Results the study describes overall, beyond this receptor: After the booster, most of the clones that had expanded following primary vaccination were detected again (about 95% of CD4 and 80% to 90% of CD8), which suggests that memory was broadly maintained. A small fraction of clonotypes showed up in both the CD4 and CD8 compartments, probably as a result of convergent recombination. Compared with the primary T-cell response, the secondary T-cell response was faster but weaker, reaching its peak on day 5 rather than on day 15. Because abundant contaminating clonotypes from the bulk population could be contained in FACS-sorted repertoires, computational filtering was required. Because the study included only a couple of donors, the extent to which the findings can be generalized is limited.

This TCR came from a young man who received the YFV17D yellow fever vaccine. Recombination linked TRBV6-6 to TRBJ2-5, with TRBD1 tentatively as D gene (5 bases match). This sample comprised PBMCs, obtained 15 days after the yellow fever booster vaccination. Here is the DNA: TGTGCCAGCAGAATCCCGCCAGGGATGCGAGAGACCCAGTACTTC. The encoded protein is CASRIPPGMRETQYF.